Following are 17 T cell receptor beta chains from one sample sequenced in a study of blood T cell repertoires in COVID-19. Assay: immunoSEQ multiplex PCR; the TCRdb copy retains only in-frame clones and omits some. The sample has 190,000 or so clones, about 80% seen once; the top ten hold less than 9.5%. The sequencing sample was made of PBMCs or T cells enriched from blood (not recorded which). Receptor source: a man between 35 and 55 years old who had recovered from COVID-19.

The J gene is TRBJ2-7, the V gene TRBV29-1, with D maybe TRBD1 (5 bases). The V gene's germline CDR1 is SQVTM and CDR2 ANQGSEA. This CDR3 spans 13 amino acids. V was pared by 3 bases and J by 0 bases, with 9 bases between. CDR3 DNA: TGCAGCGTTGATGGGCAGGGCTCCTACGAGCAGTACTTC. It translates to CSVDGQGSYEQYF.

This chain uses TRBV29-1 with TRBJ2-5; D unclear. The CDR3 totals 11 residues. Germline-derived CDR1 and CDR2 are SQVTM and ANQGSEA. V lost 6 bases to trimming and J lost 4 bases, with 9 bases between them. CDR3 coding DNA: TGCAGCGTGGGCTCCGGAGAGACCCAGTACTTC. It specifies CSVGSGETQYF.

The rearrangement links TRBV7-2 to TRBJ1-4; 10 bases are a match to TRBD1. CDR3 length: 14 amino acids. Germline values: CDR1 SGHTA, CDR2 FQGNSA. The ends lost 4 bases at V and 5 bases at J; junction bases unmatched: 1. Written as DNA, the CDR3 is TGTGCCAGCAGCTGGACAGGGGGGAATGAAAAACTGTTTTTT. As protein: CASSWTGGNEKLFF.

The genes are TRBV6-5 and TRBJ1-1; no firm D call. Trimming stripped 2 bases from V and 4 bases from J, with 11 bases between. Germline V lookup: CDR1 MNHEY, CDR2 SVGAGI. This CDR3 spans 14 amino acids. Here the CDR3 reads CASSYRGGGTEAFF. DNA for the CDR3: TGTGCCAGCAGTTACCGGGGAGGAGGCACTGAAGCTTTCTTT.

This clone was observed a handful of times. J is TRBJ1-5 and V is TRBV19; possible D gene TRBD1, 5 bases. This CDR3 has 16 residues. Germline CDR1 reads LNHDA; CDR2 reads SQIVND (reference sequence). V was trimmed by 7 bases and J by 0 bases, leaving 16 bases between them. The chain's CDR3 is CASTAWGSYSNQPQHF. The CDR3 coding sequence is TGTGCCAGTACGGCGTGGGGCAGCTATAGCAATCAGCCCCAGCATTTT.

The gene calls are TRBV11-2 and TRBJ2-5, with TRBD2 matching 15 bases. The V gene end was trimmed by 0 bases and the J gene end by 4 bases; junction bases not matched to a gene: 3. CDR1 is SGHAT and CDR2 is FQNNGV in the germline V gene. The CDR3 totals 17 residues. Here the CDR3 DNA reads TGTGCCAGCAGCTTAGAATGGGGACTAGCGGGGGGAGAGACCCAGTACTTC. The encoded protein is CASSLEWGLAGGETQYF.

This rearrangement joins TRBV10-1 to TRBJ1-1; 8 nucleotides line up with TRBD1. The germline V gene has CDR1 WNHNN and CDR2 SYGVQD (reference sequence). With 4 bases clipped from V and 4 bases from J, the junction kept 5 bases outside the gene matches. This CDR3 comprises 14 residues. This CDR3 is CASSAQGVGTEAFF. The CDR3 nucleotides read TGCGCCAGCAGTGCACAGGGGGTAGGCACTGAAGCTTTCTTT.

This clone was seen only once. V gene TRBV6-2 or TRBV6-3 combines with J gene TRBJ2-5; the D gene is possibly TRBD1 (7 bases). The V gene lost 4 bases and the J gene lost 5 bases, with 8 bases spanning the gap. The CDR3 runs 12 residues. Per germline, CDR1 MNHEY and CDR2 SVGEGT. CDR3 in DNA: TGTGCCAGCAGTTCAGGGGGGGAGACCCAGTACTTC. Translation: CASSSGGETQYF.

This sequence joins TRBV18 and TRBJ2-1; the match to TRBD2 covers 7 bases. The V segment lost 6 bases and the J segment 3 bases; nucleotides outside the gene matches: 8. This CDR3 spans 15 amino acids. Germline V gene data show CDR1 as KGHSH and CDR2 as LQKENI. DNA for the CDR3: TGTGCCAGCTCCCGAGGTGGGGGGGACTACAATGAGCAGTTCTTC. It specifies CASSRGGGDYNEQFF. The entire variable domain, with the rest obtained from reference TRBV18 and TRBJ2-1, is as follows: NAGVMQNPRHLVRRRGQEARLRCSPMKGHSHVYWYRQLPEEGLKFMVYLQKENIIDESGMPKERFSAEFPKEGPSILRIQQVVRGDSAAYFCASSRGGGDYNEQFFGPGTRLTVL.

The V gene is TRBV7-3, the J gene TRBJ1-6; no reliable D call. This CDR3 comprises 13 residues. Germline V gives CDR1 SGHTA, CDR2 FQGTGA. Trimming left V 0 bases short and J 7 bases short, with 4 bases between. The CDR3 DNA follows: TGTGCCAGCAGCTTAACACAGAATTCACCCCTCCACTTT. Protein product: CASSLTQNSPLHF. Drawing the rest from reference TRBV7-3 and TRBJ1-6, the complete variable domain is GAGVSQTPSNKVTEKGKYVELRCDPISGHTALYWYRQSLGQGPEFLIYFQGTGAADDSGLPNDRFFAVRPEGSVSTLKIQRTERGDSAVYLCASSLTQNSPLHFGNGTRLTVT.

This clone was found a few times. V and J are TRBV5-5 and TRBJ1-1, with D possibly matching TRBD1 (5 bases). The CDR3 totals 14 residues. Germline values: CDR1 SGHKS, CDR2 YYEKEE (reference sequence). V was shortened by 0 bases and J by 5 bases, with 11 bases between the two germline ends. The CDR3: CASSLGTGWTEAFF. DNA of the CDR3: TGTGCCAGCAGCTTGGGAACAGGTTGGACTGAAGCTTTCTTT.

Concerning this clone: The sample carries other DNA sequences with the same CDR3. The chain is built from TRBV5-6 and TRBJ1-1; D is unresolved. Germline CDR1 reads SGHDT; CDR2 reads YYEEEE. V was shortened by 1 base and J by 4 bases, with 5 bases between the two germline ends. The CDR3 covers 12 residues. CDR3 loop: CASSLRGTEAFF. CDR3 nucleotides: TGTGCCAGCAGCTTGCGGGGCACTGAAGCTTTCTTT.

The rearrangement links TRBV27 to TRBJ1-2; 7 bases line up with TRBD1. The CDR3 is 14 residues long. Germline V gene lookup returns CDR1 MNHEY and CDR2 SMNVEV (reference sequence). J was trimmed by 0 bases and V by 6 bases; bases with no gene match: 4. The CDR3 bases are TGTGCCAGCAGGAAACAGGGGACTAACTATGGCTACACCTTC. It translates to CASRKQGTNYGYTF.

The chain couples TRBV2 to TRBJ1-5; D not resolved. The V end lost 6 bases, the J end lost 5 bases, and 11 bases lay between the germline ends. Germline lookup yields CDR1 SNHLY and CDR2 FYNNEI. The CDR3 contains 13 residues. The DNA of the CDR3 is TGTGCCAGCAGGGGCAGGATGGATCAGCCCCAGCATTTT. This translates into CASRGRMDQPQHF.

The V call is TRBV29-1, the J call TRBJ1-2; tentatively, D is TRBD1 (6 bases). The length of the CDR3 is 13 residues. Germline loops: CDR1 SQVTM, CDR2 ANQGSEA. The V gene lost 8 bases and the J gene lost 6 bases, with 19 bases spanning the gap. Here the CDR3 reads CSITQGPADGYTF. CDR3 DNA: TGCAGCATAACACAGGGACCCGCGGATGGCTACACCTTC. Full variable domain (rest looked up from reference TRBV29-1 and TRBJ1-2): SAVISQKPSRDICQRGTSLTIQCQVDSQVTMMFWYRQQPGQSLTLIATANQGSEATYESGFVIDKFPISRPNLTFSTLTVSNMSPEDSSIYLCSITQGPADGYTFGSGTRLTVV.

The chain employs TRBV6-1 and TRBJ1-5; D is perhaps TRBD1 (6 bases). CDR3 length: 15 amino acids. Per the germline V gene, CDR1 is MNHNS and CDR2 is SASEGT. The ends were cut back, 3 bases at V and 0 bases at J, with 9 bases in the middle. The CDR3 sequence is CASSDQGNSNQPQHF. CDR3 in DNA: TGTGCCAGCAGTGACCAGGGGAATAGCAATCAGCCCCAGCATTTT.

Written as DNA, the CDR3 is TGTGCCAGCAGCTCGACCCAACAGGGGCGGACCTACGAGCAGTACTTC. Translation gives CASSSTQQGRTYEQYF. The J gene is TRBJ2-7, the V gene TRBV7-9; TRBD1 agrees at 7 bases. Trimming cost V 4 bases and J 2 bases; bases outside gene matches: 11. The CDR3 totals 16 residues. Germline V gives CDR1 SEHNR, CDR2 FQNEAQ (reference sequence).